This entry lists 8 T cell receptor beta chains sequenced from one sample in a study of T cells in Graves' hyperthyroidism and ophthalmopathy. TCR beta CDR3 region amplification was performed from RNA transcripts. First-round RT-PCR with HTBI primers amplified the TCR CDR3 region. Via MiXCR, TCRdb re-called the multiplex PCR reads, giving one row per CDR3 protein. This table has about 590,000 distinct CDR3 sequences, around 16% appearing once. The sample consisted of blood. These receptors came from a woman in her twenties or thirties with Graves' hyperthyroidism.

The gene calls are TRBV10-3 and TRBJ2-7; TRBD1 matches 7 bases. Germline V gene lookup returns CDR1 ENHRY and CDR2 SYGVKD. This CDR3 spans 14 amino acids. V gave up 3 bases and J gave up 3 bases; unmatched junction bases: 5. This CDR3 is CAISEWDSYYEQYF. CDR3 sequence (DNA): TGTGCCATCAGTGAATGGGACAGCTACTACGAGCAGTACTTC.

The V and J genes are TRBV4-3 and TRBJ2-2; 7 bases align to TRBD2. V lost 3 bases to trimming and J lost 1 base; unmatched junction nucleotides: 5. Germline V lookup: CDR1 LGHNA, CDR2 YSLEER. CDR3 length equals 16 residues. CDR3 nucleotide sequence: TGCGCCAGCAGCCATGGAGCGGGGCTGAACACCGGGGAGCTGTTTTTT. Amino acids: CASSHGAGLNTGELFF.

The sample holds many counts of this clonotype. The chain recombines TRBV29-1 with TRBJ2-3; 8 nucleotides line up with TRBD2. This CDR3 contains 14 residues. Germline V gives CDR1 SQVTM, CDR2 ANQGSEA. With 6 bases clipped from V and 1 base from J, the junction kept 6 bases outside the gene matches. CDR3 residues: CSVDSGEGTDTQYF. CDR3 in DNA: TGCAGCGTGGATAGCGGGGAGGGCACAGATACGCAGTATTTT.

J is TRBJ2-6 and V is TRBV6-1; no definite D call. CDR3 length: 15 residues. Germline V gene data show CDR1 as MNHNS and CDR2 as SASEGT. Trimming took 6 bases from V and 0 from J, leaving 9 bases between them. CDR3 DNA: TGTGCCAGCAGCGGGTCGTACTCTGGGGCCAACGTCCTGACTTTC. Its protein product is CASSGSYSGANVLTF.

This clonotype was detected many times. This rearrangement joins TRBV7-9 to TRBJ2-1; D could derive from TRBD1 or TRBD2 (5 bases each). The CDR3 is 14 residues long. CDR1 and CDR2 from the germline V gene are SEHNR and FQNEAQ (reference sequence). Trimming shortened V by 1 base and J by 5 bases, and 9 bases separated the two germline ends. The CDR3 spells CASSLDGTDNEQFF. DNA for the CDR3: TGTGCCAGCAGCTTAGACGGGACGGACAATGAGCAGTTCTTC.

This clonotype was found many times. The chain is built from TRBV27 and TRBJ1-2, with D perhaps matching TRBD1 (6 bases). CDR3 length: 15 residues. The V gene's germline CDR1 is MNHEY and CDR2 SMNVEV (reference sequence). V lost 2 bases, J lost 8 bases, and 18 bases lay in between. CDR3 in DNA: TGTGCCAGCAGTTTAGGGCCAGGGGATAGAAGAGGCTACACCTTC. It codes for CASSLGPGDRRGYTF.

With regard to this clonotype: This may come from a read error, since a much larger clone is one base off. The chain carries TRBV18 and TRBJ1-2; tentative D call: TRBD1 (5 bases). CDR1 is KGHSH, CDR2 LQKENI, per germline. With 3 bases removed from V and 7 bases from J, the gap between germline ends came to 15 bases. This CDR3 is built from 14 residues. The CDR3 loop is CASSPPGRSAGYTF. The CDR3 DNA follows: TGTGCCAGCTCACCCCCGGGACGGTCAGCTGGCTACACCTTC.

CDR3 in amino acids: CASSAMTGDGEQYF. The CDR3 nucleotides read TGTGCCAGCTCGGCCATGACAGGGGATGGGGAGCAGTACTTC. The chain joins TRBV18 to TRBJ2-7; 8 positions agree with TRBD1. Germline V gives CDR1 KGHSH, CDR2 LQKENI. This CDR3 spans 14 amino acids. Trimming at V came to 6 bases and at J to 7 bases, leaving 11 bases not matched to a gene.